The 17 T cell receptor beta chains reported below all come from one sample, sequenced in a study of T-cell reconstitution after alpha-beta-depleted transplantation in children (dated by TCRdb to the mid-2010s). The treatment or condition label of this sample denotes: allogeneic hematopoietic cell transplantation with graft depleted of TCRalphabeta T cells and CD19 B cells. Library method: PCR. Data came from an Illumina HiSeq 2500. TCR library preparation used molecular barcoding, with unique molecular identifiers applied to normalize quantification of the TCRbeta repertoire. Starting from the raw public reads, TCRdb applied fastp trimming at Q25, assembled clones with MiXCR and retained in-frame beta chains. One record per CDR3 amino acid sequence lists the most common genes and DNA. Here the sample has hundreds of thousands of distinct CDR3 sequences; around 15% occur a single time. Of the sample, 25% to 30% falls within the top ten clones.

The sample consisted of PBMCs, mostly from graft donor cells, taken 360 days after TCRalphabeta/CD19-depleted stem cell transplant. These TCRs come from a boy under two years old who had a stem cell transplant for Wiskott-Aldrich syndrome, so the T cells may come from the graft donor.

In this sample, this clonotype turned up a few times. J is TRBJ2-2 and V is TRBV24-1, with TRBD2 identical over 15 bases. This CDR3 is 18 amino acids long. Germline CDR1 reads KGHDR; CDR2 reads SFDVKD. The J segment lost 4 bases and the V segment lost 4 bases, leaving 6 bases of the junction unmatched. The CDR3 sequence: CATSEWTSGRASTGELFF. Here the CDR3 DNA reads TGTGCCACCAGTGAGTGGACTAGCGGGAGGGCCAGCACCGGGGAGCTGTTTTTT.

V gene TRBV19 combines with J gene TRBJ2-1; TRBD2 matches 9 bases. Germline trimming cut 3 bases from V and 8 bases from J; bases unmatched to any gene: 14. Per germline, CDR1 LNHDA and CDR2 SQIVND (reference sequence). The CDR3 has 17 residues. CDR3 residues: CASSIRPGLASIYEQFF. CDR3 DNA: TGTGCCAGTAGTATCCGACCGGGACTAGCCTCTATCTATGAGCAGTTCTTC.

This clonotype appeared a few times. The chain links TRBV11-2 to TRBJ1-6; D uncertain. Germline lookup yields CDR1 SGHAT and CDR2 FQNNGV. The CDR3 runs to 13 residues. Trimming removed 1 base at V and 8 bases at J, with 6 bases between. CDR3 sequence reads: CASSLADYSPLHF. CDR3 bases: TGTGCCAGCAGCTTAGCCGACTATTCACCCCTCCACTTT. Supplemented by reference TRBV11-2 and TRBJ1-6, the full variable domain reads EAGVAQSPRYKIIEKRQSVAFWCNPISGHATLYWYQQILGQGPKLLIQFQNNGVVDDSQLPKDRFSAERLKGVDSTLKIQPAKLEDSAVYLCASSLADYSPLHFGNGTRLTVT.

This chain joins TRBV4-1 and TRBJ2-5, with TRBD2 matching over 8 bases. The CDR3 has 16 amino acids. V trimming: 5 bases; J trimming: 2 bases; junction bases outside the gene matches: 10. Germline loops: CDR1 MGHRA, CDR2 YSYEKL. The CDR3 DNA follows: TGCGCCAGCAGCGACACTTCGGGGGGGCTGCAAGAGACCCAGTACTTC. It translates to CASSDTSGGLQETQYF.

This clonotype was picked up a small number of times. The rearrangement joins TRBV29-1 to TRBJ2-7; the match to TRBD1 covers 8 bases. Germline trimming cut 4 bases from V and 1 base from J; bases unmatched to any gene: 3. Germline lookup yields CDR1 SQVTM and CDR2 ANQGSEA. CDR3 length equals 13 residues. CDR3 amino acids: CSVARDRSYEQYF. The CDR3 coding sequence is TGCAGCGTTGCCCGGGACAGGTCCTACGAGCAGTACTTC.

The sample holds a few counts of this clonotype. J is TRBJ2-7 and V is TRBV4-3, with 9 bases that match TRBD2. The CDR3 extends over 20 amino acids. V was pared by 0 bases and J by 4 bases, with 19 bases of the junction left unmatched. Germline assignment: CDR1 LGHNA and CDR2 YSLEER. The CDR3 DNA reads as TGCGCCAGCAGCCAAGATTCGAGTAGGGAGCTGGCTAGCGGGATGTACGAGCAGTACTTC. Protein: CASSQDSSRELASGMYEQYF.

The chain has TRBV20-1 and TRBJ2-5, with TRBD1 as a possible D gene (5 bases). Trimming stripped 2 bases from V and 2 bases from J, with 12 bases between. CDR1 and CDR2 (germline): DFQATT, SNEGSKA (reference sequence). The CDR3 runs 14 residues. CDR3 sequence reads: CSARLSRGQETQYF. The CDR3 DNA is TGCAGTGCTAGACTCAGTAGGGGTCAAGAGACCCAGTACTTC.

V is TRBV6-1 and J is TRBJ2-2; D might be TRBD2 (5 bases). V lost 5 bases and J lost 4, with 14 bases in between. The CDR3 consists of 15 residues. Germline V gene lookup returns CDR1 MNHNS and CDR2 SASEGT. Here the CDR3 DNA reads TGTGCCAGCAGTCGAGGGAGACGAGGCACCGGGGAGCTGTTTTTT. It is translated as CASSRGRRGTGELFF.

The rearrangement joins TRBV4-1 to TRBJ1-1; D remains unclear. CDR3 length equals 14 residues. V was cut by 1 base and J by 1 base, with 7 bases left in between. From germline, CDR1 is MGHRA and CDR2 YSYEKL. Here the CDR3 reads CASSQAAANTEAFF. The CDR3 region has the DNA TGCGCCAGCAGCCAAGCGGCGGCGAACACTGAAGCTTTCTTT.

The genes are TRBV6-1 and TRBJ2-7; D unresolved. In germline, CDR1 is MNHNS, CDR2 SASEGT. Trimming removed 8 bases at V and 2 bases at J, with 16 bases between. The CDR3 runs 14 residues. DNA for the CDR3: TGTGCCAGCCGGCCTGACTTAGTAGCCTACGAGCAGTACTTC. It is translated as CASRPDLVAYEQYF.

The chain is built from TRBV13 and TRBJ2-1, with 7 bases lining up with TRBD2. The CDR3 runs to 18 residues. The V gene's germline CDR1 is PRHDT and CDR2 FYEKMQ (reference sequence). V lost 6 bases and J lost 7; bases outside the gene matches: 21. The CDR3 DNA is TGTGCCAGCAGACGTACCCTTGGGGGGGAGGGCCATAATAATGAGCAGTTCTTC. Amino acids: CASRRTLGGEGHNNEQFF. Based on the CDR3 plus reference TRBV13 and TRBJ2-1, the full variable domain is AAGVIQSPRHLIKEKRETATLKCYPIPRHDTVYWYQQGPGQDPQFLISFYEKMQSDKGSIPDRFSAQQFSDYHSELNMSSLELGDSALYFCASRRTLGGEGHNNEQFFGPGTRLTVL.

This clonotype was picked up a small number of times. The rearrangement links TRBV4-3 to TRBJ2-1; no definite D call. Between the trimmed V and J ends, which lost 0 bases and 2 bases, there was a span of 11 bases. This CDR3 contains 16 residues. Germline V gene data show CDR1 as LGHNA and CDR2 as YSLEER. This CDR3 reads CASSQEALSAYNEQFF. The CDR3 DNA is TGCGCCAGCAGCCAAGAGGCGTTATCGGCCTACAATGAGCAGTTCTTC.

The V and J genes are TRBV7-2 and TRBJ2-1, with TRBD1 as a possible D gene (6 bases). Trimming removed 3 bases at V and 1 base at J, with 10 bases between. The CDR3 runs to 15 residues. Germline lookup yields CDR1 SGHTA and CDR2 FQGNSA. CDR3 residues: CASSFDRFSYNEQFF. CDR3 DNA sequence: TGTGCCAGCAGCTTCGACAGGTTTTCCTACAATGAGCAGTTCTTC.

J is TRBJ2-7 and V is TRBV29-1; the D is unclear. The CDR3 contains 12 residues. Trimming stripped 4 bases from V and 3 bases from J, with 10 bases between. Germline assignment: CDR1 SQVTM and CDR2 ANQGSEA. CDR3: CSVGGSHYEQYF. The CDR3 DNA reads as TGCAGCGTTGGCGGAAGCCACTACGAGCAGTACTTC.

This clonotype has more than one count but fewer than ten. The chain recombines TRBV6-5 with TRBJ2-2; D not resolved. The CDR3 has 12 residues. Germline V CDR1 and CDR2: MNHEY, SVGAGI. V lost 2 bases, J lost 4 bases, and 2 bases lay in between. DNA of the CDR3: TGTGCCAGCAGTTACCTCACCGGGGAGCTGTTTTTT. It is translated as CASSYLTGELFF.

This chain uses TRBV4-2 with TRBJ2-5, with TRBD2 matching over 15 bases. Germline values: CDR1 LGHNA, CDR2 YNFKEQ. J gave up 6 bases and V 4 bases, and 3 bases lay outside the gene matches. CDR3 length: 15 amino acids. Written as DNA, the CDR3 is TGTGCCAGCAGCCCCGGGACTAGCGGGGGGAAGACCCAGTACTTC. Translated: CASSPGTSGGKTQYF.

Ten or more counts support this clonotype. The genes are TRBV24-1 and TRBJ2-1; tentative D call: TRBD2 (6 bases). The V end was cut by 2 bases, the J end by 2 bases, with 12 bases between. The CDR3 is made up of 16 amino acids. Germline V gives CDR1 KGHDR, CDR2 SFDVKD. The CDR3, as DNA: TGTGCCACCAGTGATTCCCTAGCGCCGCCCTACAATGAGCAGTTCTTC. It translates to CATSDSLAPPYNEQFF.